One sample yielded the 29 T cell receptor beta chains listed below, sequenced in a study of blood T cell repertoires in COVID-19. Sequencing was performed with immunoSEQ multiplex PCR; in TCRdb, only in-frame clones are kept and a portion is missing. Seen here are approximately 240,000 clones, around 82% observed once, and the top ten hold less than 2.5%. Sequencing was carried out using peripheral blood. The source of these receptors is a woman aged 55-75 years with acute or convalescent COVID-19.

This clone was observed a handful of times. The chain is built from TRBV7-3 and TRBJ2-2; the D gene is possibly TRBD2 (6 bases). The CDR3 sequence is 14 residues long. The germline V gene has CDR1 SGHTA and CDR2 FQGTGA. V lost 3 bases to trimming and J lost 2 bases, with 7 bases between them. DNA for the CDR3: TGTGCCAGCAGCTTTAGCGGCAACACCGGGGAGCTGTTTTTT. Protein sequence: CASSFSGNTGELFF. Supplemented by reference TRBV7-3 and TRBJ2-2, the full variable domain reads GAGVSQTPSNKVTEKGKYVELRCDPISGHTALYWYRQSLGQGPEFLIYFQGTGAADDSGLPNDRFFAVRPEGSVSTLKIQRTERGDSAVYLCASSFSGNTGELFFGEGSRLTVL.

The CDR3, as DNA: TGTGCCAGCAGTGGGTTAGCTGGAAACACCATATATTTT. This gives the protein CASSGLAGNTIYF. The chain couples TRBV2 to TRBJ1-3; no reliable D call. Trimming removed 4 bases from V and 2 bases from J, with 6 bases in between. This CDR3 region has 13 residues. Germline CDR1 is SNHLY and CDR2 is FYNNEI.

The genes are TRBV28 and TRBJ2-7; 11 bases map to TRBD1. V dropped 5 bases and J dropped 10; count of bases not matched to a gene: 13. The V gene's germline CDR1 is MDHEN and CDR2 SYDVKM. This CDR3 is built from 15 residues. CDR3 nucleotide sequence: TGTGCCAGCAGTGCGACCGGGACAGGGGGTGATATTCAGTACTTC. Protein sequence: CASSATGTGGDIQYF. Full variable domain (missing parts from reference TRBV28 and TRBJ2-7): DVKVTQSSRYLVKRTGEKVFLECVQDMDHENMFWYRQDPGLGLRLIYFSYDVKMKEKGDIPEGYSVSREKKERFSLILESASTNQTSMYLCASSATGTGGDIQYFGPGTRLTVT.

In DNA form, the CDR3 reads TGTGCCAGCAGCCCAAGTTTGCGTGGGAACACTGAAGCTTTCTTT. Translated, it gives CASSPSLRGNTEAFF. The chain couples TRBV3-1 (or the pseudogene TRBV3-2) to TRBJ1-1; D not resolved. The V gene lost 4 bases and the J gene lost 1 base, with 13 bases spanning the gap. This CDR3 comprises 15 residues. Germline V gene data show CDR1 as LGHDT and CDR2 as YNNKEL (reference sequence).

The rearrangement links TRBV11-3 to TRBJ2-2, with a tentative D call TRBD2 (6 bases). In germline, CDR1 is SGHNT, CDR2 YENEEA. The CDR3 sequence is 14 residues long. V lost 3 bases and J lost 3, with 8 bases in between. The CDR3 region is CASSFAGYTGELFF. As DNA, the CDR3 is TGTGCCAGCAGCTTTGCGGGGTACACCGGGGAGCTGTTTTTT.

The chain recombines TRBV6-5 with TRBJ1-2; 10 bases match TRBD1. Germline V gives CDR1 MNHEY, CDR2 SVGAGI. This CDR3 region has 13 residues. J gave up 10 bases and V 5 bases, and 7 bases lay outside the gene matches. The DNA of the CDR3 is TGTGCCAGCAGTCCGGACAGGGGGGGAATCTACACCTTC. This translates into CASSPDRGGIYTF.

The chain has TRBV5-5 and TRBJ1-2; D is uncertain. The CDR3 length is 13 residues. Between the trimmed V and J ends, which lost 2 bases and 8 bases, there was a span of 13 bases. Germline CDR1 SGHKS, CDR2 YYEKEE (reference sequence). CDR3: CASSLPHGEGYTF. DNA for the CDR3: TGTGCCAGCAGCTTACCCCACGGGGAAGGCTACACCTTC.

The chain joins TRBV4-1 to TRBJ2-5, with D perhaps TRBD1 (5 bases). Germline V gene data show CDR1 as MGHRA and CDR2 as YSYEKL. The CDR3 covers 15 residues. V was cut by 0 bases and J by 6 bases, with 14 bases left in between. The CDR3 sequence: CASSQDVGQGKTQYF. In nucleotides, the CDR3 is TGCGCCAGCAGCCAAGATGTTGGGCAGGGTAAGACCCAGTACTTC.

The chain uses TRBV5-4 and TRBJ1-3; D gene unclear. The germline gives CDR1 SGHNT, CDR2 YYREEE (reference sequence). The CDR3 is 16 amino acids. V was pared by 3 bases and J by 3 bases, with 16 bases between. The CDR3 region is CASSSGSPNDGNTIYF. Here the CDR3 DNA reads TGTGCCAGCAGCTCCGGGTCCCCTAACGATGGAAACACCATATATTTT. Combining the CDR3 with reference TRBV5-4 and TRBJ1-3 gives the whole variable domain ETGVTQSPTHLIKTRGQQVTLRCSSQSGHNTVSWYQQALGQGPQFIFQYYREEENGRGNFPPRFSGLQFPNYSSELNVNALELDDSALYLCASSSGSPNDGNTIYFGEGSWLTVV.

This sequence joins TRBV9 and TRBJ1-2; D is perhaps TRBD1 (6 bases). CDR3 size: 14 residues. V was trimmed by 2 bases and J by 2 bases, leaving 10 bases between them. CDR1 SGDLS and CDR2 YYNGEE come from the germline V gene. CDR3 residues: CASSVSQGNYGYTF. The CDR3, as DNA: TGTGCCAGCAGCGTGTCTCAGGGGAACTATGGCTACACCTTC.

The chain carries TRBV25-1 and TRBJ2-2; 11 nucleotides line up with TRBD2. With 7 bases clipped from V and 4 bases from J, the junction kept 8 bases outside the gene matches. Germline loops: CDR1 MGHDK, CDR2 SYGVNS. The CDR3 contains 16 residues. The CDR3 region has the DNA TGTGCCAGCACCGGACGACTAGCGGGGAGCACCGGGGAGCTGTTTTTT. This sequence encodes CASTGRLAGSTGELFF.

This CDR3 reads CASSHLDRGQGNTIYF. CDR3 in DNA: TGTGCCAGCAGCCATTTAGACAGGGGGCAAGGAAACACCATATATTTT. V and J are TRBV7-8 and TRBJ1-3, with 10 bases matching TRBD1. Trimming took 5 bases from V and 4 from J; bases not matched to a gene: 8. The CDR3 loop spans 16 amino acids. Germline lookup yields CDR1 SGHVS and CDR2 FQNEAQ.

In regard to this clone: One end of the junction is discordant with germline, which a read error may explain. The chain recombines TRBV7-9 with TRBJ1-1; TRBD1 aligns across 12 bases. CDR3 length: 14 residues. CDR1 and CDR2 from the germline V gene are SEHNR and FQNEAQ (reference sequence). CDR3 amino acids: CASSSTGTGGLGVF. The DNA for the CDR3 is TGTGCCAGCAGCTCAACCGGGACAGGGGGCTTGGGAGTCTTT.

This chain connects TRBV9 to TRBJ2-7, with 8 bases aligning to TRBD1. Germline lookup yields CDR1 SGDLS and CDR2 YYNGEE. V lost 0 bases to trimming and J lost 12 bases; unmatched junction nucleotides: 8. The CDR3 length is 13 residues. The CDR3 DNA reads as TGTGCCAGCAGCGTAGTTGAGGGACAGGTACTGTACTTC. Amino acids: CASSVVEGQVLYF. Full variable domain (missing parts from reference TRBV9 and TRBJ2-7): DSGVTQTPKHLITATGQRVTLRCSPRSGDLSVYWYQQSLDQGLQFLIQYYNGEERAKGNILERFSAQQFPDLHSELNLSSLELGDSALYFCASSVVEGQVLYFGPGTRLTVT.

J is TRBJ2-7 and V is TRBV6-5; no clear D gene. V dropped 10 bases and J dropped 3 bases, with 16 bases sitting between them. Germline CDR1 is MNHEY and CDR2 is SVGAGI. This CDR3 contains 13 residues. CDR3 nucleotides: TGTGCCACCACAGAGAAGCACTTCTACGAGCAGTACTTC. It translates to CATTEKHFYEQYF.

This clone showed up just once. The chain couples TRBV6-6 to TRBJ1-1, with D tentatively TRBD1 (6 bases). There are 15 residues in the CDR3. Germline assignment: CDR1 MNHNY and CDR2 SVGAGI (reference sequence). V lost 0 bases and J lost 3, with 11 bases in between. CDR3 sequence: CASSYSSGGHTEAFF. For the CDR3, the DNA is TGTGCCAGCAGTTACTCGTCCGGGGGGCACACTGAAGCTTTCTTT.

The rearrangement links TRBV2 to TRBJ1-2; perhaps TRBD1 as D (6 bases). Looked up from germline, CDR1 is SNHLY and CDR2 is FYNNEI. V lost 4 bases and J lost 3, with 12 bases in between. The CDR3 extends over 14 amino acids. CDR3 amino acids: CASSADRPDYGYTF. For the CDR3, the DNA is TGTGCCAGCAGTGCTGACAGGCCGGACTATGGCTACACCTTC.

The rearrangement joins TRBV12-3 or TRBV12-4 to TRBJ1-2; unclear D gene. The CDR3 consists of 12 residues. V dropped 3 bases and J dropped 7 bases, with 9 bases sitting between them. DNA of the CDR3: TGTGCCAGCAGTTTGGCGGGGTTTGGCTACACCTTC. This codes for CASSLAGFGYTF.

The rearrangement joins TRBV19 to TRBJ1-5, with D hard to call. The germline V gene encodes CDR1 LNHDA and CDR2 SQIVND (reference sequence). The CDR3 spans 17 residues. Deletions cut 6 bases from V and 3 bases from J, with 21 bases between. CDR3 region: CASSRYLWGAINQPQHF. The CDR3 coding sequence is TGTGCCAGTAGCCGGTATCTATGGGGAGCAATCAATCAGCCCCAGCATTTT.

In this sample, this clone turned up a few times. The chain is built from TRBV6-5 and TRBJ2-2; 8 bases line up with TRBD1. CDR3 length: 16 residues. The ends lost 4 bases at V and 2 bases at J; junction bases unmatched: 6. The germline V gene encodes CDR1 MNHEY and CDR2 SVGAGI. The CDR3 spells CASSSGQGINTGELFF. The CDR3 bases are TGTGCCAGCAGTTCAGGACAGGGAATAAACACCGGGGAGCTGTTTTTT.

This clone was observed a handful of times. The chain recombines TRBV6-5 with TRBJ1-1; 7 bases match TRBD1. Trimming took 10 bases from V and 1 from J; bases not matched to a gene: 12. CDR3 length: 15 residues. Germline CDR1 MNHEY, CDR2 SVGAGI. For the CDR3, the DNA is TGTGCCATCGGGGGACGGACAGGCCAGAACACTGAAGCTTTCTTT. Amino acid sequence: CAIGGRTGQNTEAFF.

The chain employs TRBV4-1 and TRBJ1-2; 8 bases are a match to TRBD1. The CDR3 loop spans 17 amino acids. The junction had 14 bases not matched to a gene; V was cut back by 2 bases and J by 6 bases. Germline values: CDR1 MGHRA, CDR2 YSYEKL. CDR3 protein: CASSQTSRDRSDNGYTF. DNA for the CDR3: TGCGCCAGCAGCCAAACTTCCCGGGACAGGTCCGATAATGGCTACACCTTC.

The CDR3 here is CASSFQRQETQYF. The CDR3 DNA sequence: TGTGCCAGCAGCTTTCAGCGTCAAGAGACCCAGTACTTC. The chain employs TRBV5-6 and TRBJ2-5; D gene uncertain. The CDR3 spans 13 residues. Trimming took off 2 bases at V and 2 bases at J, with 7 bases between the two ends. Germline V gene data show CDR1 as SGHDT and CDR2 as YYEEEE.

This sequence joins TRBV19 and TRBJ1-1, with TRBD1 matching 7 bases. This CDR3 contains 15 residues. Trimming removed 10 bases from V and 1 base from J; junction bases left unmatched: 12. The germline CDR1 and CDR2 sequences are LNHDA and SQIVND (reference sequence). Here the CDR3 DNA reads TGTGCCACCTCCCCCGACAGGGCCGGGAACACTGAAGCTTTCTTT. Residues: CATSPDRAGNTEAFF.

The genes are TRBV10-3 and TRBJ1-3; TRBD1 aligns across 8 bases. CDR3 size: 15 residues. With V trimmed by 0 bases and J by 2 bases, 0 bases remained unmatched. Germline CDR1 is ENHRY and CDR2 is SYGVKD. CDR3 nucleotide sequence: TGTGCCATCAGTGAGTCGACAGGGGCTGGAAACACCATATATTTT. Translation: CAISESTGAGNTIYF.

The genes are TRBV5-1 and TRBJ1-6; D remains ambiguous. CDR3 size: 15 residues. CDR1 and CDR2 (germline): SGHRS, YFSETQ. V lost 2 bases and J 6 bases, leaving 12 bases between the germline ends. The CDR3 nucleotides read TGCGCCAGCAGCTTTGAGCCTGGTAGTAATTCACCCCTCCACTTT. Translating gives CASSFEPGSNSPLHF. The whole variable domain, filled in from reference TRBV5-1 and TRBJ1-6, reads KAGVTQTPRYLIKTRGQQVTLSCSPISGHRSVSWYQQTPGQGLQFLFEYFSETQRNKGNFPGRFSGRQFSNSRSEMNVSTLELGDSALYLCASSFEPGSNSPLHFGNGTRLTVT.

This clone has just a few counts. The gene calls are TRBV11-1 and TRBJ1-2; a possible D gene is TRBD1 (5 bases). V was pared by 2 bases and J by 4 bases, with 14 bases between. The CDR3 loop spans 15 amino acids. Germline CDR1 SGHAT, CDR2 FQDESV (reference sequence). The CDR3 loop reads CASSLSEGIVYGYTF. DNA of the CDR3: TGTGCCAGCAGCTTATCGGAGGGGATTGTCTATGGCTACACCTTC.

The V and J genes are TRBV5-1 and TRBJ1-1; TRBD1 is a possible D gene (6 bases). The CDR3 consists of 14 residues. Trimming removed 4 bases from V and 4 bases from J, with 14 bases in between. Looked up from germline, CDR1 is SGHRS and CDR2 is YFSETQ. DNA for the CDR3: TGCGCCAGCAGCATGCACCAGGGGAGCACTGAAGCTTTCTTT. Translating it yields CASSMHQGSTEAFF. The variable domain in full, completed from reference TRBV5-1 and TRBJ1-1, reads KAGVTQTPRYLIKTRGQQVTLSCSPISGHRSVSWYQQTPGQGLQFLFEYFSETQRNKGNFPGRFSGRQFSNSRSEMNVSTLELGDSALYLCASSMHQGSTEAFFGQGTRLTVV.

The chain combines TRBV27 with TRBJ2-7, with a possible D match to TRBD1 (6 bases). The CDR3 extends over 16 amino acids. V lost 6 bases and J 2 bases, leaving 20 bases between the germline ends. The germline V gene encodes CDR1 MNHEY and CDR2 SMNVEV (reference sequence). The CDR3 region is CASSLVGALGPYEQYF. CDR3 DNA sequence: TGTGCCAGCAGCTTGGTGGGGGCCCTAGGACCCTACGAGCAGTACTTC.